Included here is one T cell receptor beta chain sequence, with context. The antigen is unknown. This entry is derived from a study of OX40 agonist ivuxolimab in advanced cancers. The wider study: The drug used for patients, ivuxolimab, was an agonistic anti-OX40 (CD134) antibody. Partial responses were observed in three patients, of whom one had hepatocellular carcinoma and two had cutaneous melanoma.

TCRdb's copy holds only in-frame clones and misses some; the assay was immunoSEQ multiplex PCR. The sample lists 20,000 to 30,000 clones, about 88% occurring once. The V segment lost 4 bases and the J segment 1 base; nucleotides outside the gene matches: 4. CDR1 and CDR2 (germline): SNHLY, FYNNEI. The CDR3 spans 15 residues. General study points: Dose levels from 0.1 to 3.0 mg/kg saw CD4+ and CD8+ blood T cells expand clonally by week 6. Some patients who did not respond also had low normalized T-cell clonal expansion.

The chain combines TRBV2 with TRBJ1-3, with 7 bases fitting TRBD1. The source was CD4+ or CD8+ T cells sorted from blood, collected in a trial of the OX40 agonist ivuxolimab. The source of this sequence is an adult with an advanced solid tumor such as melanoma, head and neck, liver or kidney cancer. The CDR3 DNA is TGTGCCAGCAGTGGCGGCAGGGGGTCTGGAAACACCATATATTTT. It translates to CASSGGRGSGNTIYF. The entire variable domain, with the rest obtained from reference TRBV2 and TRBJ1-3, is as follows: EPEVTQTPSHQVTQMGQEVILRCVPISNHLYFYWYRQILGQKVEFLVSFYNNEISEKSEIFDDQFSVERPDGSNFTLKIRSTKLEDSAMYFCASSGGRGSGNTIYFGEGSWLTVV.